Sequencing of this TCR beta chain was carried out in a study of beta chain features in type 1 diabetes. Regarding the study as a whole: Type 1 diabetes patients had TCRB CDR3s that were shorter (moderately but significantly so) in all four CD4+ subsets. Within patients, naive, central memory and Treg TCRB repertoires seemed more similar than within healthy donors.

Expressed TCRB transcripts were sequenced after all isolated RNA was converted to cDNA. Each sample of naive, central memory or regulatory T cells had, on average, roughly 3.5 million reads. Measured with immunoSEQ multiplex PCR; TCRdb has only the in-frame clones, and not every one. Here the sample spans under 250,000 clones, approximately 13% being singletons. Regarding this clone: Its antigen is still unknown.

Researchers reported sorting CD4+ naive, central memory, regulatory and stem cell-like memory cells via CD45RO/CCR7/CD25/CD127/CD95/CD27. This TCR derives from a man between 25 and 39 years old with type 1 diabetes. Sequencing was performed on naive CD4+ T cells from blood.

CDR3 DNA: TGCGCCAGCAGCTCACTCCAGGGGAGAGAGACCCAGTACTTC. Its protein is CASSSLQGRETQYF. J is TRBJ2-5 and V is TRBV5-1, with D tentatively TRBD1 (6 bases). Trimming took 3 bases from V and 4 from J, leaving 13 bases between them. This CDR3 comprises 14 residues. Germline values: CDR1 SGHRS, CDR2 YFSETQ.